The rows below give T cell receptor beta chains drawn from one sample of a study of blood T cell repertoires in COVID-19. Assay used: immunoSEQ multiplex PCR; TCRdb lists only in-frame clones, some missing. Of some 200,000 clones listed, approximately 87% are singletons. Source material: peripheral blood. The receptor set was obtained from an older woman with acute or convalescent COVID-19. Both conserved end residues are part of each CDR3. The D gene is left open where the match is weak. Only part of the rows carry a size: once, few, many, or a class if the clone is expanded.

TGTGCCAGCAGTTTAGGGCTCCCAAGTGAGCAGTACTTC	CASSLGLPSEQYF	.	few	TRBJ2-7	TRBV12-3/TRBV12-4
TGTGCCAGCAGCTTAGCCCCTGGGGGGTTTCAGCCCCAGCATTTT	CASSLAPGGFQPQHF	.	.	TRBJ1-5	TRBV7-8
TGTGCCAGCAGCCACCGACTTGACAGGGGGGGCTCCTATAATTCACCCCTCCACTTT	CASSHRLDRGGSYNSPLHF	TRBD1	.	TRBJ1-6	TRBV5-6
TGTGCCAGCAGCTCGAGGACAGGGGCTAATGAAAAACTGTTTTTT	CASSSRTGANEKLFF	TRBD1	.	TRBJ1-4	TRBV5-6
TGTGCCAGCAGTATACAGGGTATTAGCAATCAGCCCCAGCATTTT	CASSIQGISNQPQHF	.	.	TRBJ1-5	TRBV6-5
TGTGCCAGCAGTTACTCAGGGCGGGAAGAGACCCAGTACTTC	CASSYSGREETQYF	.	few	TRBJ2-5	TRBV6-5
TGCGCCAGCAGCCCGGTTCAGGGTCGCTCCTACGAGCAGTACTTC	CASSPVQGRSYEQYF	.	.	TRBJ2-7	TRBV5-1
TGTGCCAGCAGCGTAGCACCGACAGCTTTTAATTCACCCCTCCACTTT	CASSVAPTAFNSPLHF	.	.	TRBJ1-6	TRBV9
TGTGCCAGCAGCCAAGGGGTTGAGGGAATGCCGTACTTC	CASSQGVEGMPYF	.	.	TRBJ2-7	TRBV3-1/TRBV3-2
TGTGCCAGCAGCATCACCCGCGGGGGGTACACTGAAGCTTTCTTT	CASSITRGGYTEAFF	.	.	TRBJ1-1	TRBV7-9
TGTGCCAGCAGCTTGGGAGATCTAGCGGGAGTTGGCGAGCAGTACTTC	CASSLGDLAGVGEQYF	TRBD2	.	TRBJ2-7	TRBV5-8
TGTGCCAGCGAAGGGGGGGGCGGTAGGAATACGCAGTATTTT	CASEGGGGRNTQYF	.	.	TRBJ2-3	TRBV2
TGTGCCAGCAGCACCATTGCCGGGGGAGGTCGGTATGGCTACACCTTC	CASSTIAGGGRYGYTF	.	.	TRBJ1-2	TRBV11-3
TGCGCCAGCAGTAGGACAGGGTTAGATCAGCCCCAGCATTTT	CASSRTGLDQPQHF	TRBD1	.	TRBJ1-5	TRBV5-1
TGTGCCAGTAACGAGGGTAACTATGGCTACACCTTC	CASNEGNYGYTF	.	.	TRBJ1-2	TRBV19
TGTGCCAGCAGTTTCCCCGTAACTTACGAGCAGTACTTC	CASSFPVTYEQYF	.	.	TRBJ2-7	TRBV28
TGTGCCAGCAGCTCGACCGACAGCCCCCGGTCACCCCTCCACTTT	CASSSTDSPRSPLHF	.	.	TRBJ1-6	TRBV11-3
TGCGCCAGCAGCTTGGCCCCGGGGAGTAACACTGAAGCTTTCTTT	CASSLAPGSNTEAFF	.	.	TRBJ1-1	TRBV5-1
TGTGCCAGCAGGGGAGGCAATGAGCAGTTCTTC	CASRGGNEQFF	.	.	TRBJ2-1	TRBV6-5
TGTGCCAGCAGCGTAGGAGGGACTAGCGGGGGGTACTCCTACAATGAGCAGTTCTTC	CASSVGGTSGGYSYNEQFF	TRBD2	once	TRBJ2-1	TRBV9
TGTGCCAGCACCTTATACACCGGGGAGCTGTTTTTT	CASTLYTGELFF	.	.	TRBJ2-2	TRBV12-3/TRBV12-4
TGTGCCAGCAGCCGAGACAGGGTTGGGGATACGCAGTATTTT	CASSRDRVGDTQYF	TRBD1	.	TRBJ2-3	TRBV2
TGTGCCAGCAGTTTCACATTCGGGAGTAGCAATCAGCCCCAGCATTTT	CASSFTFGSSNQPQHF	.	.	TRBJ1-5	TRBV27
TGCGCCAGCAGTCAATCGTCGCGGGGACAGGGGGCTTGGGGCAATCAGCCCCAGCATTTT	CASSQSSRGQGAWGNQPQHF	TRBD1	.	TRBJ1-5	TRBV23-1
TGTGCCAGCAGCTTGGTTACGGGGACGCAGTATTTT	CASSLVTGTQYF	.	.	TRBJ2-3	TRBV5-6
TGCGCCAGCAGCCAAGGACTAGCATTGAGTTCTACCCCTTATACGCAGTATTTT	CASSQGLALSSTPYTQYF	TRBD2	.	TRBJ2-3	TRBV4-1
TGTGCCACCAGTGGGGGCGGCACAGATACGCAGTATTTT	CATSGGGTDTQYF	.	.	TRBJ2-3	TRBV24-1
TGCGCCAGCAGCCGGACTAGAGTGAGCACAGATACGCAGTATTTT	CASSRTRVSTDTQYF	TRBD2	.	TRBJ2-3	TRBV10-1
TGTGCAAGTCGCTTATGGATTAGCGGGAGGGTCTACGAGCAGTACTTC	CASRLWISGRVYEQYF	.	.	TRBJ2-7	TRBV12-2
TGTGCCAGCAGCCCGCCAGGGGAAAGGTACACTGAAGCTTTCTTT	CASSPPGERYTEAFF	.	.	TRBJ1-1	TRBV13
TGTGCTAGTGGTTTGCTTTCCTATGGCTACACCTTC	CASGLLSYGYTF	.	few	TRBJ1-2	TRBV12-5
TGTGCCATCAGGAGAGATGCGGGAGGAGCCTACAATGAGCAGTTCTTC	CAIRRDAGGAYNEQFF	TRBD2	.	TRBJ2-1	TRBV10-3
TGCGCCAGCAGCTTGCAAGAGAGGAGGAGAGCTTTGACCGGGGAGCTGTTTTTT	CASSLQERRRALTGELFF	.	.	TRBJ2-2	TRBV5-1